Following are 5 T cell receptor beta chains from one sample sequenced in a study of OX40 agonist ivuxolimab in advanced cancers. The assay was immunoSEQ multiplex PCR, and TCRdb's table has in-frame clones only and misses some. The sample lists 77,000 or so clones; approximately 78% were seen once. Material: CD4+ or CD8+ T cells sorted from blood, obtained in a trial of the OX40 agonist ivuxolimab. Receptors originate from an adult with an advanced solid tumor such as melanoma, head and neck, liver or kidney cancer.

The chain links TRBV19 to TRBJ2-5; 10 bases agree with TRBD1. This CDR3 contains 15 residues. CDR1 is LNHDA and CDR2 is SQIVND in the germline V gene (reference sequence). V dropped 4 bases and J dropped 5; count of bases not matched to a gene: 7. The CDR3 DNA is TGTGCCAGTAGTAACCGTGACAGGGGGCAGGAGACCCAGTACTTC. The encoded protein is CASSNRDRGQETQYF.

The V and J genes are TRBV29-1 and TRBJ2-1; TRBD1 agrees at 9 bases. Germline V gene data show CDR1 as SQVTM and CDR2 as ANQGSEA. With V trimmed by 4 bases and J by 5 bases, 6 bases remained unmatched. The CDR3 runs 14 residues. The CDR3 loop is CSVGGTGRNNEQFF. CDR3 in DNA: TGCAGCGTTGGAGGGACAGGGAGGAACAATGAGCAGTTCTTC.

This chain links TRBV2 with TRBJ1-2; D perhaps matches TRBD1 (5 bases). CDR1 and CDR2 (germline): SNHLY, FYNNEI. Trimming took 7 bases from V and 6 from J, leaving 15 bases between them. The CDR3 loop spans 13 amino acids. CDR3 sequence: CASTRSWGNGYTF. CDR3 DNA sequence: TGTGCCAGCACCCGAAGCTGGGGGAATGGCTACACCTTC.

J is TRBJ1-2 and V is TRBV7-9, with no clear D. The germline CDR1 and CDR2 sequences are SEHNR and FQNEAQ (reference sequence). The V end lost 5 bases, the J end lost 4 bases, and 20 bases lay between the germline ends. This CDR3 is 16 amino acids long. CDR3 protein: CASSPLTGQPIYGYTF. The CDR3 DNA is TGTGCCAGCAGCCCTTTAACTGGGCAGCCAATCTATGGCTACACCTTC.

The rearrangement joins TRBV5-1 to TRBJ2-5; D may correspond to TRBD1 or TRBD2 (5 bases each). With the DNA end fitting TRBJ2-7 better, the J assignment may be wrong. This CDR3 has 16 residues. CDR1 SGHRS and CDR2 YFSETQ come from the germline V gene. The CDR3 loop is CASSLAGRGEYYEQYF. In nucleotides, the CDR3 is TGCGCCAGCAGCTTGGCAGGCAGAGGGGAGTACTACGAGCAGTACTTC.